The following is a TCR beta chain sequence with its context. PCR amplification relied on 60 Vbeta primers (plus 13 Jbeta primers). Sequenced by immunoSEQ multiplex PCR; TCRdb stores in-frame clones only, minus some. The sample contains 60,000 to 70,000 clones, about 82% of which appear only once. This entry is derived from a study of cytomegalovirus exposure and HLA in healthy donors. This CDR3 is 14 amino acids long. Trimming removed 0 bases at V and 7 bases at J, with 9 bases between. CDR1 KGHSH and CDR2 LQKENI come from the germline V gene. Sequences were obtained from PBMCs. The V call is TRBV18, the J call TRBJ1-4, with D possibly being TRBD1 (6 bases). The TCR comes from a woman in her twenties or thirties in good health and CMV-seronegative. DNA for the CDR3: TGTGCCAGCTCACCACCGACAGGTTCTGAAAAACTGTTTTTT. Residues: CASSPPTGSEKLFF.